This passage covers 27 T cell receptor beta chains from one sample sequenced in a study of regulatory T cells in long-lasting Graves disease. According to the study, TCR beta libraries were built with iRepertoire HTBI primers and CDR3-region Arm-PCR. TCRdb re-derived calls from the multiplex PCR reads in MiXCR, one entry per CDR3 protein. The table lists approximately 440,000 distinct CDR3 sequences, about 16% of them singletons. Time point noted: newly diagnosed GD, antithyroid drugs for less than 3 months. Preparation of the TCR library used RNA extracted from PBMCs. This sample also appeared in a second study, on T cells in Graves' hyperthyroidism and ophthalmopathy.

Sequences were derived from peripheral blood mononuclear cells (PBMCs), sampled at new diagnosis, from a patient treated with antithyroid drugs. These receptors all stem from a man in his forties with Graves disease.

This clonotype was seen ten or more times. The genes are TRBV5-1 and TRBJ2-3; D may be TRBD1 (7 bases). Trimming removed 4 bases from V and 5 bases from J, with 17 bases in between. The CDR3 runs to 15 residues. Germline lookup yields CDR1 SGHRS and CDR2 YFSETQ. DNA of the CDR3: TGCGCCAGCAGCCCGGAGGGGGCCGGGGGAGATACGCAGTATTTT. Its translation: CASSPEGAGGDTQYF.

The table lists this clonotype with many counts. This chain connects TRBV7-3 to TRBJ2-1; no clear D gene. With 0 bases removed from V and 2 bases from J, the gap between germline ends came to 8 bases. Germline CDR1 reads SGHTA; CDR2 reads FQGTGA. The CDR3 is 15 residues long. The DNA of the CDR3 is TGTGCCAGCAGCTTAACAGGGTCCACCTACAATGAGCAGTTCTTC. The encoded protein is CASSLTGSTYNEQFF.

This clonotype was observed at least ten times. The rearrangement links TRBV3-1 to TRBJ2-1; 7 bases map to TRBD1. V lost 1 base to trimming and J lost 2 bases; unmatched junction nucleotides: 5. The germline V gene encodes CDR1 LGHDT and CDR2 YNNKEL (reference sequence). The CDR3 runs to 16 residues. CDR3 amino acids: CASSQAGTAAYNEQFF. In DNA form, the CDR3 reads TGTGCCAGCAGCCAAGCCGGGACAGCCGCCTACAATGAGCAGTTCTTC.

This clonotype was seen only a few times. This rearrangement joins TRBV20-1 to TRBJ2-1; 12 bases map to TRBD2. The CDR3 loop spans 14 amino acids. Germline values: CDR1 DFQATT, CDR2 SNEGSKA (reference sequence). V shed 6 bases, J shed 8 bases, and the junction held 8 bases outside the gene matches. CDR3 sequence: CSAPTSGSNHEQFF. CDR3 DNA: TGCAGTGCACCGACTAGCGGGAGTAACCATGAGCAGTTCTTC.

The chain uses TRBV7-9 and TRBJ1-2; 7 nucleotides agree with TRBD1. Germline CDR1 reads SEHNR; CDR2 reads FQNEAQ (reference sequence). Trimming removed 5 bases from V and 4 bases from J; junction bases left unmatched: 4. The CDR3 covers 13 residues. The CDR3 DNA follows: TGTGCCAGCAGCGTGACAGGGCTCTATGGCTACACCTTC. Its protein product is CASSVTGLYGYTF. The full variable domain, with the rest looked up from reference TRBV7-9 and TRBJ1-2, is DTGVSQNPRHKITKRGQNVTFRCDPISEHNRLYWYRQTLGQGPEFLTYFQNEAQLEKSRLLSDRFSAERPKGSFSTLEIQRTEQGDSAMYLCASSVTGLYGYTFGSGTRLTVV.

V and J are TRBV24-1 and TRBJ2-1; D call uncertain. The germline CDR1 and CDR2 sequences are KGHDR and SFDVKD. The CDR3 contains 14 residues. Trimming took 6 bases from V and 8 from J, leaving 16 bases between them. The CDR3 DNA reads TGTGCCACCAGTCTGAGACATTCGTCGTATGAGCAGTTCTTC. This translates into CATSLRHSSYEQFF.

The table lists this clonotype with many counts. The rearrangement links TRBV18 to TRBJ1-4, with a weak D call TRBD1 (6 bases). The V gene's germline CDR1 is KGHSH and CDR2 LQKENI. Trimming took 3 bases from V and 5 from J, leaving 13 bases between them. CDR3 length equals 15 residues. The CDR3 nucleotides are TGTGCCAGCTCACCTGACCAGGGGAAGAATGAAAAACTGTTTTTT. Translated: CASSPDQGKNEKLFF.

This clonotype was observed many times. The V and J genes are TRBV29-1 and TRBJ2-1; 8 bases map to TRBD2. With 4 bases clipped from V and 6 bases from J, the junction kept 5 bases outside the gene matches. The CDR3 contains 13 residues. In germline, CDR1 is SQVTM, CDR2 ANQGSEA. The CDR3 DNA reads TGCAGCGTTGCCGGGGGGGAGACCAATGAGCAGTTCTTC. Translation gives CSVAGGETNEQFF.

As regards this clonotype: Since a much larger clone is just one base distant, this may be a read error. The CDR3 region is CSARGGLAGGAYELYF. In nucleotides, the CDR3 is TGCAGTGCTAGAGGGGGACTAGCGGGAGGGGCCTACGAGCTGTACTTC. The gene calls are TRBV20-1 and TRBJ2-7, with TRBD2 matching 16 bases. The CDR3 totals 16 residues. The germline V gene has CDR1 DFQATT and CDR2 SNEGSKA (reference sequence).

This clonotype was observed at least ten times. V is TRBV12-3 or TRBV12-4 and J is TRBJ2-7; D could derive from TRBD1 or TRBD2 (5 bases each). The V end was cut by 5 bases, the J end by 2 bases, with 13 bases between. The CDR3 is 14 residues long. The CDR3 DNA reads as TGTGCCAGCAGTGCCGGGACCGATACCTACGAGCAGTACTTC. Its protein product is CASSAGTDTYEQYF.

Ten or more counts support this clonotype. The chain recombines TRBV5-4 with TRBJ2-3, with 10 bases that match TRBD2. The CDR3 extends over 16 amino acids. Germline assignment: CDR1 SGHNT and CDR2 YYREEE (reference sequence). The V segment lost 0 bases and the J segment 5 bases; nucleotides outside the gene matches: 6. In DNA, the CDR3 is TGTGCCAGCAGCTTGGGCCTAGCGGGAGTGGGAGATACGCAGTATTTT. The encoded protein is CASSLGLAGVGDTQYF.

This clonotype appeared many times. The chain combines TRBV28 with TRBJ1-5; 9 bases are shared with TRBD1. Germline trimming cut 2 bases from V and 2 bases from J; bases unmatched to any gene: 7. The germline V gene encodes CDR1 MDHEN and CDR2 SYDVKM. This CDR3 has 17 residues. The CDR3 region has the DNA TGTGCCAGCAGTTTAATAAGACAGGGGGGAGGCAATCAGCCCCAGCATTTT. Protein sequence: CASSLIRQGGGNQPQHF.

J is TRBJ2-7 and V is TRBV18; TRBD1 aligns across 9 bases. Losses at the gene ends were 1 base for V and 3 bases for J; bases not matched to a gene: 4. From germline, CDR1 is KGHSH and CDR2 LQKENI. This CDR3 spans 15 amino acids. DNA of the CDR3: TGTGCCAGCTCACCACAACAGGGGGCAAGCTACGAGCAGTACTTC. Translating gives CASSPQQGASYEQYF. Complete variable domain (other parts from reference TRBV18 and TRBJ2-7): NAGVMQNPRHLVRRRGQEARLRCSPMKGHSHVYWYRQLPEEGLKFMVYLQKENIIDESGMPKERFSAEFPKEGPSILRIQQVVRGDSAAYFCASSPQQGASYEQYFGPGTRLTVT.

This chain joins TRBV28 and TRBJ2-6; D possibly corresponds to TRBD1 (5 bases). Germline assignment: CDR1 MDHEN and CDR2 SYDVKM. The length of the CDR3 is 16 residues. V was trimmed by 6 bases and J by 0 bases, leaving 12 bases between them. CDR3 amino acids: CASRPLQGSGANVLTF. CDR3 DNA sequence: TGTGCCAGCAGACCCCTTCAGGGCTCTGGGGCCAACGTCCTGACTTTC.

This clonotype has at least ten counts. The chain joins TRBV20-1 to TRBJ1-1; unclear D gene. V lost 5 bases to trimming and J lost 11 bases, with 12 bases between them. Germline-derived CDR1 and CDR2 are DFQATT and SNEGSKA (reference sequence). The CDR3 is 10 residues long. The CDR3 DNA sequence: TGCAGTGCTTTCGCGGGAGAGGCTTTCTTT. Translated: CSAFAGEAFF.

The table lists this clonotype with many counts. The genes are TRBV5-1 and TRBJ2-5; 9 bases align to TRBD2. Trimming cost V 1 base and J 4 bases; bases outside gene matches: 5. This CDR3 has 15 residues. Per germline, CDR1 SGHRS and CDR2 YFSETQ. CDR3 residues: CASSLSSGSRETQYF. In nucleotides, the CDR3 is TGCGCCAGCAGCTTGAGTAGCGGGAGTCGAGAGACCCAGTACTTC.

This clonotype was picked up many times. In nucleotides, the CDR3 is TGTGCCAGCAGCTTATGGGATACGCAGTATTTT. This translates into CASSLWDTQYF. The chain uses TRBV11-3 and TRBJ2-3, with D hard to call. V was cut by 2 bases and J by 6 bases, with 3 bases left in between. The CDR3 consists of 11 residues. Germline-derived CDR1 and CDR2 are SGHNT and YENEEA.

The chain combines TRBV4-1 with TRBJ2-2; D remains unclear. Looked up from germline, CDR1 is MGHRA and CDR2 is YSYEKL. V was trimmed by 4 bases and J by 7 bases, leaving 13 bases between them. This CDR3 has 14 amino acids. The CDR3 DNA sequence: TGCGCCAGCAGCCCGCCTGTGGGGATCGGGGAGCTGTTTTTT. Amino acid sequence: CASSPPVGIGELFF.

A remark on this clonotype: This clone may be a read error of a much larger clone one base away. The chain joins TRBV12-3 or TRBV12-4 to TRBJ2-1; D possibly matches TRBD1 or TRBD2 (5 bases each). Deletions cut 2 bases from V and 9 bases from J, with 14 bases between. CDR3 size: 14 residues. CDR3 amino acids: CASSLPGPYSEQFF. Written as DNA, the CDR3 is TGTGCCAGCAGTTTACCGGGGCCCTATAGTGAGCAGTTCTTC.

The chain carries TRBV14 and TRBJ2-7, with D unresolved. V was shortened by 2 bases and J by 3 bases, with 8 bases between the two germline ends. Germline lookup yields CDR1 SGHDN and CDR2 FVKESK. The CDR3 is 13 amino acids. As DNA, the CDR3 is TGTGCCAGCAGCCAACAGCCGAGCTACGAGCAGTACTTC. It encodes CASSQQPSYEQYF.

CDR3 DNA: TGCGCCAGCAGTGAGTCGGGCGCAGGCGAGCAGTACTTC. Protein product: CASSESGAGEQYF. The rearrangement joins TRBV10-1 to TRBJ2-7; D remains ambiguous. The CDR3 covers 13 residues. Germline values: CDR1 WNHNN, CDR2 SYGVQD (reference sequence). V was trimmed by 0 bases and J by 6 bases, leaving 9 bases between them.

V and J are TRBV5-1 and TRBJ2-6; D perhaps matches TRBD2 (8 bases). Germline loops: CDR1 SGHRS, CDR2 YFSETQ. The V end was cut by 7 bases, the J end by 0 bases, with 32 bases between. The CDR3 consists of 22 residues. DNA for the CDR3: TGCGCCAGCTCCCGGGGGGACAGCTACCGGGAGGGCGCAGCCTCTGGGGCCAACGTCCTGACTTTC. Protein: CASSRGDSYREGAASGANVLTF.

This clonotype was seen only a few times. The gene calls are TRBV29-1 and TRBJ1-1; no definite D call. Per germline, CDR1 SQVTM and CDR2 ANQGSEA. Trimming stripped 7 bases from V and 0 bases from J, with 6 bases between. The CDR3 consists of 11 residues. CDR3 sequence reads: CSAELNTEAFF. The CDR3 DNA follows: TGCAGCGCCGAGCTGAACACTGAAGCTTTCTTT.

The CDR3 here is CASSQGRWEGDEQYF. In DNA form, the CDR3 reads TGTGCCAGCAGCCAGGGACGGTGGGAAGGCGACGAGCAGTACTTC. The chain is built from TRBV3-1 and TRBJ2-7, with D perhaps matching TRBD1 or TRBD2 (5 bases each). Germline V gene data show CDR1 as LGHDT and CDR2 as YNNKEL (reference sequence). This CDR3 has 15 residues. V was trimmed by 3 bases and J by 5 bases, leaving 17 bases between them.

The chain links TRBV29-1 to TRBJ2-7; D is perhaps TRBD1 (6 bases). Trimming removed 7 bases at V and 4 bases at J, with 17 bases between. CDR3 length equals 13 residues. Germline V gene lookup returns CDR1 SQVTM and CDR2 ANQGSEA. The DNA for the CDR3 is TGCAGCGCCTCCGGGACACGGAGATACGAGCAGTACTTC. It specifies CSASGTRRYEQYF.

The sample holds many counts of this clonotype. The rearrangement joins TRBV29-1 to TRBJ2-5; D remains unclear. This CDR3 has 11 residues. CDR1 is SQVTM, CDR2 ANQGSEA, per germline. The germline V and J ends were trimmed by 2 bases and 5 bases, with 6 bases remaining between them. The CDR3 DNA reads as TGCAGCGTTGAAAAGGCGGAGACCCAGTACTTC. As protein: CSVEKAETQYF.

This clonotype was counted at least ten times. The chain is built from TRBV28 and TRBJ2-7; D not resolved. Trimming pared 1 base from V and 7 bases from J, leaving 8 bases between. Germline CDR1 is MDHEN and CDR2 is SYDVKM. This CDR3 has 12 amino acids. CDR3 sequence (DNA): TGTGCCAGCAGTTTATTTGCTGGGGAGCAGTACTTC. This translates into CASSLFAGEQYF.